This TCR beta chain derives from a study of blood T cell repertoires in COVID-19. Trimming removed 0 bases from V and 10 bases from J, with 7 bases in between. This CDR3 has 12 amino acids. From germline, CDR1 is MGHDK and CDR2 SYGVNS. Produced via immunoSEQ multiplex PCR; TCRdb's table is partial and in-frame only. The table has hundreds of thousands of clones, over 75% seen once. This clonotype was obtained from a man between 18 and 35 years old who had recovered from COVID-19. The chain is built from TRBV25-1 and TRBJ2-1; D is ambiguous. Sequenced material: PBMCs or T cells enriched from blood (not recorded which). The CDR3 region has the DNA TGTGCCAGCAGTGAATATAACGGGGAGCAGTTCTTC. This gives the protein CASSEYNGEQFF.